This T cell receptor beta chain was captured by sequencing in a study of T cells after yellow fever vaccination. This clonotype came up a few times. Its antigen is not known. The CDR3 is 16 amino acids. Germline CDR1 reads MNHNS; CDR2 reads SASEGT. V lost 2 bases, J lost 2 bases, and 3 bases stayed unmatched. The study, taken as a whole, reports: Peaking on day 5 versus 15, the secondary response was faster but weaker.

Using its own MiXCR run on the 5' RACE reads, TCRdb lists one record per CDR3 protein. The repertoire consists of some 200,000 distinct CDR3 sequences, with roughly 11% occurring once and the leading ten covering 36%. This receptor was taken from a man aged 18 to 30 who received the YFV17D yellow fever vaccine. The V call is TRBV6-1, the J call TRBJ2-3, with TRBD2 identical over 11 bases. The sample here was CD8+ T cells sorted from PBMCs, taken 15 days after the yellow fever booster vaccination. The CDR3 protein is CASSELLAGDTDTQYF. In nucleotides, the CDR3 is TGTGCCAGCAGTGAATTACTAGCGGGGGACACAGATACGCAGTATTTT.